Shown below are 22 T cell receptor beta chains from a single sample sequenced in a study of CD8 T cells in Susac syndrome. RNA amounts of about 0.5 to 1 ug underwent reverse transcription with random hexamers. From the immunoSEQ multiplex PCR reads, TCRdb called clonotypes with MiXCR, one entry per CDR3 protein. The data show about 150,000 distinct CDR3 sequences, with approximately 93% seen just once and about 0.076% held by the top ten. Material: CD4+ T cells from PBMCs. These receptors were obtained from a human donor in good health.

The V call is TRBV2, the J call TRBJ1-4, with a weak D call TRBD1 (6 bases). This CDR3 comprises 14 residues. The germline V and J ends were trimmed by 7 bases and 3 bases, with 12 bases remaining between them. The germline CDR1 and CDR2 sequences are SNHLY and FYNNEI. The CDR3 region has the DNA TGTGCCAGCAAGACAGGACAGCCTAATGAAAAACTGTTTTTT. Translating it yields CASKTGQPNEKLFF.

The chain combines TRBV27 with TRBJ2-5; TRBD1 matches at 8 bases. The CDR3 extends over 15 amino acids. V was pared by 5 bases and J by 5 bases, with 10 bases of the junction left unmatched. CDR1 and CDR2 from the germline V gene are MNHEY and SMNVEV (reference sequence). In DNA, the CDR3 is TGTGCCAGCAGTCCCCTCGGCAGGGGGCAGGAGACCCAGTACTTC. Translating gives CASSPLGRGQETQYF.

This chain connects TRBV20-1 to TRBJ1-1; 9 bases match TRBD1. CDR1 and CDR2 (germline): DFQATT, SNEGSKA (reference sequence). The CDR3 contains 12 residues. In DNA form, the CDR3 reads TGCAGCGGACAGGGGTTACGCACTGAAGCTTTCTTT. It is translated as CSGQGLRTEAFF.

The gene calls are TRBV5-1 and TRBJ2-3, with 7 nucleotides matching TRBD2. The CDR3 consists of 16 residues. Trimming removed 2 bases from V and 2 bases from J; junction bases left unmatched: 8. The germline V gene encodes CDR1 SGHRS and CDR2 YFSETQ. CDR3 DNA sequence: TGCGCCAGCAGCTTCGGGCTAGCGGATTTCACAGATACGCAGTATTTT. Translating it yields CASSFGLADFTDTQYF.

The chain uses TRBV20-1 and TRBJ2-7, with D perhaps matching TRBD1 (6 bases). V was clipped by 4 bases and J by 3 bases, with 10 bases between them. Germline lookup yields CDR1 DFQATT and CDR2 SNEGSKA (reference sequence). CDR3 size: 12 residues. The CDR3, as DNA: TGCAGTGCTAAAGGACAGATCTACGAGCAGTACTTC. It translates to CSAKGQIYEQYF.

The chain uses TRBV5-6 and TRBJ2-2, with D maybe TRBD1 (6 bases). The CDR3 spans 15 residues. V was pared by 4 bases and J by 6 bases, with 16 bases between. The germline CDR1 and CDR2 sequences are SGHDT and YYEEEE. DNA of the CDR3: TGTGCCAGCAGCCCCGGTGCAGGGGTGGCCGGGGAGCTGTTTTTT. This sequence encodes CASSPGAGVAGELFF.

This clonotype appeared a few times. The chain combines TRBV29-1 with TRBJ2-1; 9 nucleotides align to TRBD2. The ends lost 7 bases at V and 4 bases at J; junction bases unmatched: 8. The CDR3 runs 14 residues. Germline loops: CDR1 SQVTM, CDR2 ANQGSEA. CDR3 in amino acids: CSASPGLAYNEQFF. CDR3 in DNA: TGCAGCGCATCCCCGGGACTAGCTTACAATGAGCAGTTCTTC.

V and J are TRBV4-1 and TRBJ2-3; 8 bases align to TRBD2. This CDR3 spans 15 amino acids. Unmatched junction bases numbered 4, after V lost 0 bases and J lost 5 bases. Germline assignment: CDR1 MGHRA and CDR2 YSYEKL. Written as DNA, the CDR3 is TGCGCCAGCAGCCAAGATAGGCTAGCGGGAGATACGCAGTATTTT. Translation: CASSQDRLAGDTQYF.

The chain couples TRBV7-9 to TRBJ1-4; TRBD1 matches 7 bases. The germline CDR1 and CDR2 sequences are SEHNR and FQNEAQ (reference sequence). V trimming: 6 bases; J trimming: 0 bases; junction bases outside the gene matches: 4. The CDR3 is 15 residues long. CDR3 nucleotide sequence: TGTGCCAGCAGGCCTACAGGGGCAACTAATGAAAAACTGTTTTTT. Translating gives CASRPTGATNEKLFF.

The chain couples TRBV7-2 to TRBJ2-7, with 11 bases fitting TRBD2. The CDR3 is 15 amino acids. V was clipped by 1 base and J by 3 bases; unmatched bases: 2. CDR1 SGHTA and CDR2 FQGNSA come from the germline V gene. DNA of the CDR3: TGTGCCAGCAGCTTAGATACTAGCGGGAGCTACGAGCAGTACTTC. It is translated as CASSLDTSGSYEQYF.

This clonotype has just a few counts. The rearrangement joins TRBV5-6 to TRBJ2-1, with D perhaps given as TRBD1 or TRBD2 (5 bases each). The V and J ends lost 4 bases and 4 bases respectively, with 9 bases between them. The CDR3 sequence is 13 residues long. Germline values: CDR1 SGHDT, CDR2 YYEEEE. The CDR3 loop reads CASSTGPYNEQFF. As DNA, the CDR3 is TGTGCCAGCAGCACGGGACCATACAATGAGCAGTTCTTC.

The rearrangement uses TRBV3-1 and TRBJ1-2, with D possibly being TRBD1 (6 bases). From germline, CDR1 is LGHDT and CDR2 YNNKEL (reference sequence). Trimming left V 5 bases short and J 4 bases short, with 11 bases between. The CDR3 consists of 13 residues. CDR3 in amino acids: CASSNRAGYGYTF. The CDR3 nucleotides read TGTGCCAGCAGCAACAGGGCCGGCTATGGCTACACCTTC.

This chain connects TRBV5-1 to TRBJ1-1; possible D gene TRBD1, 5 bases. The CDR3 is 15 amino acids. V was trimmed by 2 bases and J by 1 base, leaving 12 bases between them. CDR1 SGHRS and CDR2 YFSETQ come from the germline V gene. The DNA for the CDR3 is TGCGCCAGCAGCTTCGGGGCAGGATCGAACACTGAAGCTTTCTTT. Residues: CASSFGAGSNTEAFF.

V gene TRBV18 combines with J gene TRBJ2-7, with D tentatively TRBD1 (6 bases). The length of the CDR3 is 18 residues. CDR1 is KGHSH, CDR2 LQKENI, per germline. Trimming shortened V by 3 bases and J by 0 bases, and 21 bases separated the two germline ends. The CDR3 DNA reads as TGTGCCAGCTCACCTTTGACAGGAGTCGAGATTAGCTCCTACGAGCAGTACTTC. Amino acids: CASSPLTGVEISSYEQYF.

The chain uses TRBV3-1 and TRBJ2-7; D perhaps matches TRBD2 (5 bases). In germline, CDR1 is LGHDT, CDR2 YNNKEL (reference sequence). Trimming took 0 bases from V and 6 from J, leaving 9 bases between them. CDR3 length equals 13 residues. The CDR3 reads CASSQDGGSEQYF. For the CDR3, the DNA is TGTGCCAGCAGCCAAGATGGCGGGTCCGAGCAGTACTTC.

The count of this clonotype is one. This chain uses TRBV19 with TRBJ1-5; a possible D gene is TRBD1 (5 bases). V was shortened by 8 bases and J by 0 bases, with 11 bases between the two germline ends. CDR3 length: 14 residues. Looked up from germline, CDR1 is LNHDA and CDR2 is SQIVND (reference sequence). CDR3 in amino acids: CASLRGGSNQPQHF. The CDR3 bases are TGTGCCAGTCTCCGCGGGGGTAGCAATCAGCCCCAGCATTTT.

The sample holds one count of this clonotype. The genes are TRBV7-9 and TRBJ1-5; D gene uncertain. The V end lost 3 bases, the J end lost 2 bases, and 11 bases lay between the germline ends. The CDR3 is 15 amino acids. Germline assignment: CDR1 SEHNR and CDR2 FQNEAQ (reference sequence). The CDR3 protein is CASSFGDWGNQPQHF. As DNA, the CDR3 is TGTGCCAGCAGCTTTGGGGATTGGGGCAATCAGCCCCAGCATTTT. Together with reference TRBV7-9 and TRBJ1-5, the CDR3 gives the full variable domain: DTGVSQNPRHKITKRGQNVTFRCDPISEHNRLYWYRQTLGQGPEFLTYFQNEAQLEKSRLLSDRFSAERPKGSFSTLEIQRTEQGDSAMYLCASSFGDWGNQPQHFGDGTRLSIL.

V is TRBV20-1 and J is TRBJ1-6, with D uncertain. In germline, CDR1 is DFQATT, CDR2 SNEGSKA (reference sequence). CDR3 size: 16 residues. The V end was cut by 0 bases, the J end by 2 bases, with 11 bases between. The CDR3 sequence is CSARDRGQTYNSPLHF. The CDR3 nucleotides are TGCAGTGCTAGAGATCGGGGTCAGACCTATAATTCACCCCTCCACTTT.

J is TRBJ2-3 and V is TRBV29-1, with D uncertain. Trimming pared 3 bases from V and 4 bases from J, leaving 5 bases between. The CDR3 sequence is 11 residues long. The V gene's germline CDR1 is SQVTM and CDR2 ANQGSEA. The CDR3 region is CSVDHSDTQYF. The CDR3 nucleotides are TGCAGCGTTGACCACTCAGATACGCAGTATTTT.

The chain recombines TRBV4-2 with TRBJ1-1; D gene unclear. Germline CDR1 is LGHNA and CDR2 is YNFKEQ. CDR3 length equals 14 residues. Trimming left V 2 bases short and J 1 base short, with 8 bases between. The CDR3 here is CASSQNQKNTEAFF. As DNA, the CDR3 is TGTGCCAGCAGCCAAAACCAGAAGAACACTGAAGCTTTCTTT.

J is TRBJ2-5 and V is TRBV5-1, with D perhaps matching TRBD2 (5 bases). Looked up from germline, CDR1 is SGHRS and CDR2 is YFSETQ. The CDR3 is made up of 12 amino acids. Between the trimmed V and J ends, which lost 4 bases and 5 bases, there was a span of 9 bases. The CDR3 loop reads CASSPSLETQYF. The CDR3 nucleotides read TGCGCCAGCAGCCCTAGCCTGGAGACCCAGTACTTC.

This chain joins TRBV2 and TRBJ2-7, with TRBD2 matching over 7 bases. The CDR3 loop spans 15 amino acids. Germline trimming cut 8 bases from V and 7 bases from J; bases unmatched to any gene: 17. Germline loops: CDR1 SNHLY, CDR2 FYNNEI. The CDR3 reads CASLAGRQGLGEQYF. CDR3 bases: TGTGCCAGCTTAGCCGGGAGGCAGGGATTAGGGGAGCAGTACTTC.